This T cell receptor (beta chain) is from a study of blood T cell repertoires in COVID-19. Whole-study context: Acute and convalescent COVID-19 samples came from the United States, Italy and Spain. The cDNA or gDNA used as material had been derived from T cells, B-cell-depleted T cells, or PBMCs.

In the study's own analysis: Amplification of reference gene primers provided the estimated nucleated cell counts. Sequencing was performed with immunoSEQ multiplex PCR; in TCRdb, only in-frame clones are kept and a portion is missing. The D gene and trimming were derived from the DNA, and the V and J assignments and clone size from that table. The profile shows more than 15,000 clones, about 90% of them singletons. CDR1 is SGHVS and CDR2 is FNYEAQ in the germline V gene. The CDR3 runs 18 residues. The ends were cut back, 1 base at V and 4 bases at J, with 19 bases in the middle. This clone has only one observation.

The material sequenced was peripheral blood. The origin of this receptor is a human donor in a cohort sampled during active COVID-19. The chain recombines TRBV7-6 with TRBJ1-4; D may be TRBD1 (5 bases). As DNA, the CDR3 is TGTGCCAGCAGCTTAGTGGAGGTTGGGGGGTCGTTTAATGAAAAACTGTTTTTT. Amino acids: CASSLVEVGGSFNEKLFF.